This T cell receptor beta chain was retrieved from a study of blood T cell repertoires in COVID-19. Turning to the study itself: COVID-19 samples, acute and convalescent, were from the United States, Italy and Spain.

This clone has ten or more counts. Original processing notes: Counts of nucleated cells, estimated from reference gene primer amplification, were obtained. Data came from immunoSEQ multiplex PCR; TCRdb stores just in-frame clones and leaves some out. Clone size and the V and J calls come from that table; the DNA yielded D and trimming. The sample has about 150,000 clones, roughly 88% seen once. The CDR3 contains 15 residues. Deletions cut 7 bases from V and 0 bases from J, with 15 bases between. The germline CDR1 and CDR2 sequences are SGHDT and YYEEEE. V is TRBV5-6 and J is TRBJ2-3; tentative D call: TRBD1 (7 bases). Sequenced sample: peripheral blood. The source of this sequence is a man aged 55 to 70 with active or convalescent COVID-19. The CDR3 loop is CASERGTVSTDTQYF. The CDR3 bases are TGTGCCAGCGAACGGGGGACAGTCAGCACAGATACGCAGTATTTT.